This T cell receptor (beta chain) originates from a study of Graves' ophthalmopathy and Graves' hyperthyroidism. Overall study findings and caveats: Blood also contained most of the expanded thyroid clonotypes above 0.001 frequency.

In this sample, this clonotype turned up many times. Its antigen remains unidentified. The CDR3 is made up of 12 amino acids. V was trimmed by 2 bases and J by 7 bases, leaving 6 bases between them. None of the included patients had other autoimmune diseases, uncontrolled infections, pregnancy or lactation, as these led to exclusion. PBMCs originated in under 13 ml of fresh peripheral blood. Scientists amplified the TCR beta CDR3 regions from RNA transcripts. First-round RT-PCR employed HTBI primers, with a second-round multiplex PCR after it. TCRdb passed the multiplex PCR reads through MiXCR, listing each CDR3 protein once. The sample has a few hundred thousand distinct CDR3 sequences, 20% to 25% seen once.

The sequence was obtained from a woman aged 50 to 60 with Graves' ophthalmopathy. Sequenced sample: peripheral blood. The chain links TRBV12-3 or TRBV12-4 to TRBJ1-5; no clear D. The CDR3 sequence is CASSLHGQPQHF. In DNA form, the CDR3 reads TGTGCCAGCAGTTTACATGGGCAGCCCCAGCATTTT.